A selection of T cell receptor beta chains follows, all from one sample in a study of beta chain features in type 1 diabetes. The repertoire was sequenced with immunoSEQ multiplex PCR; TCRdb's copy has only in-frame clones and lacks some. The sample yields under 400,000 clones, 10% to 15% seen once. The sample consisted of naive CD4+ T cells from blood. The origin of the receptors is a man between 18 and 29 years old in good health. CDR3s include the opening cysteine and the closing phenylalanine or tryptophan. The D gene is left open where the match is weak. Part of the rows lack a size; the others show once, few, many or a class for expanded clones.

few . TRBJ1-5 TRBV4-2 TGTGCCAGCAGCCAACTCTGGTCAGTCCGATATCAGCCCCAGCATTTT CASSQLWSVRYQPQHF
few . TRBJ2-3 TRBV5-1 TGCGCCAGCAGCCCCGAGAACAGGGTGGGCACAGATACGCAGTATTTT CASSPENRVGTDTQYF
few . TRBJ2-3 TRBV7-6 TGTGCCAGCAGCTCCCTGACTAGACGCACAGATACGCAGTATTTT CASSSLTRRTDTQYF
. . TRBJ2-5 TRBV5-6 TGTGCCAGCAGCTTGAAAGACAGAGAAGAGACCCAGTACTTC CASSLKDREETQYF
. TRBD1 TRBJ2-5 TRBV6-7 TGTGCCAGCAGTTATGGGACAGGGGAGGAGACCCAGTACTTC CASSYGTGEETQYF
few . TRBJ2-7 TRBV6-5 TGTGCCAGCAGTTACTCGATGGCAGCAGGCTCCTACGAGCAGTACTTC CASSYSMAAGSYEQYF
few . TRBJ2-5 TRBV15 TGTGCCACCAGCAGAGATCTCGGCGGTCAAGAGACCCAGTACTTC CATSRDLGGQETQYF
. TRBD2 TRBJ2-3 TRBV27 TGTGCCAGCAGTCGCACTAGCGCCGAGATTAGCACAGATACGCAGTATTTT CASSRTSAEISTDTQYF
. TRBD1 TRBJ1-6 TRBV30 TGTGCCTGGAGCCCGGACAGGGGGAATTCACCCCTCCACTTT CAWSPDRGNSPLHF
few . TRBJ2-7 TRBV5-1 TGCGCCAGCAGCCAAACAGCGGCCCCCTACGAGCAGTACTTC CASSQTAAPYEQYF
. . TRBJ1-2 TRBV29-1 TGCAGCGTTGAAGATACCGGGGACTATGGCTACACCTTC CSVEDTGDYGYTF
. . TRBJ1-1 TRBV10-3 TGTGCCATCAGGCCGGGTCGTGTCACTGAAGCTTTCTTT CAIRPGRVTEAFF
few TRBD1 TRBJ1-1 TRBV5-1 TGCGCCAGCAGCCCGAGGACAGGGGAGGGGAACACTGAAGCTTTCTTT CASSPRTGEGNTEAFF
. TRBD1 TRBJ2-1 TRBV9 TGTGCCAGCAGTTTAACAGGGGGAAATACCTACAATGAGCAGTTCTTC CASSLTGGNTYNEQFF
. . TRBJ2-7 TRBV12-5 TGTGCTAGTGTCCCCCTAGTCGTCCGACGATATGGGGAGCAGTACTTC CASVPLVVRRYGEQYF
. TRBD2 TRBJ2-1 TRBV19 TGTGCCAGTAGTCTCGGTCTAGCGGGATACAATGAGCAGTTCTTC CASSLGLAGYNEQFF
. . TRBJ1-5 TRBV7-2 TGTGCCAGCAGCTACAACACGGGTGGGCCCCAGCATTTT CASSYNTGGPQHF
. . TRBJ1-2 TRBV9 TGTGCCAGCAGCGTAGACCCAGGGACTAACTATGGCTACACCTTC CASSVDPGTNYGYTF
many TRBD2 TRBJ2-7 TRBV4-3 TGCGCCAGCAGCCAAGATACGGGACTAGCGGCCTACGAGCAGTACTTC CASSQDTGLAAYEQYF
few TRBD2 TRBJ2-7 TRBV7-3 TGTGCCAGCAGCCTACACCCGGGACTACAACGGAACGAGCAGTACTTC CASSLHPGLQRNEQYF
. TRBD1 TRBJ1-5 TRBV5-6 TGTGCCAGCAGCTTAACAGGGGACAATCAGCCCCAGCATTTT CASSLTGDNQPQHF
few . TRBJ2-2 TRBV18 TGTGCCAGCTCGTCGGACAGATATACCGGGGAGCTGTTTTTT CASSSDRYTGELFF
. . TRBJ2-1 TRBV7-9 TGTGCCAGCAGCCGGGACTCACGGCAGTTCTTC CASSRDSRQFF
many TRBD1 TRBJ2-5 TRBV7-9 TGTGCCAGCAGCCCCCGGGACAGCCAAGAGACCCAGTACTTC CASSPRDSQETQYF
. . TRBJ2-2 TRBV6-5 TGTGCCAGCAGGGACTCATCGGGGGGGGAGCTGTTTTTT CASRDSSGGELFF
. . TRBJ2-6 TRBV6-1 TGTGCCAGCAGTGCAGGCTCTGGGGCCAACGTCCTGACTTTC CASSAGSGANVLTF
. . TRBJ2-2 TRBV9 TGTGCCAGCAGCGTAGGTGCAGGGAACACCGGGGAGCTGTTTTTT CASSVGAGNTGELFF
few . TRBJ2-6 TRBV7-3 TGTGCCAGCAGCTCTACTAGCTCTGGGGCCAACGTCCTGACTTTC CASSSTSSGANVLTF
. . TRBJ1-5 TRBV5-5 TGTGCCAGCAGCCCTGGGACACCTAATCAGCCCCAGCATTTT CASSPGTPNQPQHF
. . TRBJ2-6 TRBV19 TGTGCCAGTCGAGGCTTTGGTGCCTCTGGGGCCAACGTCCTGACTTTC CASRGFGASGANVLTF
few . TRBJ2-7 TRBV7-9 TGTGCCAGCAGCTTAGGAGTTGGGCAGGGTCTATCTGGCGAGCAGTACTTC CASSLGVGQGLSGEQYF
. . TRBJ2-2 TRBV29-1 TGCAGCGTTGAACTTACCGGCGGAGCCACCGGGGAGCTGTTTTTT CSVELTGGATGELFF
few TRBD2 TRBJ2-1 TRBV7-2 TGTGCCAGCAGCTTAACTACTAGCGGGAGCTACAATGAGCAGTTCTTC CASSLTTSGSYNEQFF
. TRBD1 TRBJ2-7 TRBV7-9 TGTGCCAGCAGTCAGACAGGGGCCGAGCAGTACTTC CASSQTGAEQYF
. TRBD2 TRBJ2-2 TRBV7-6 TGTGCCAGCAGCTTAAGTTTCGGGACTAGCGTGTTGTTCGGATCCGGGGAGCTGTTTTTT CASSLSFGTSVLFGSGELFF
. TRBD2 TRBJ2-5 TRBV28 TGTGCCAGCAGTTCCACCGGGACTACAGAAGAGACCCAGTACTTC CASSSTGTTEETQYF
. TRBD1 TRBJ1-1 TRBV28 TGTGCCAGCAGTTCACTCCCTCGGACAGGAGCTTTCTTT CASSSLPRTGAFF
. . TRBJ2-3 TRBV6-5 TGTGCCAGCATTTGGGGACTCGGCACAGATACGCAGTATTTT CASIWGLGTDTQYF
few . TRBJ1-3 TRBV6-5 TGTGCCAGCAGTCAACAGAGAACTGGAAACACCATATATTTT CASSQQRTGNTIYF
. . TRBJ1-1 TRBV6-7 TGTGCCAGCAGACTCGTGGAAGCTTTCTTT CASRLVEAFF